This TCR beta chain comes out of a study of CD8 T cells in Susac syndrome. Trimming shortened V by 0 bases and J by 3 bases, and 5 bases separated the two germline ends. The CDR3 spans 13 residues. The germline CDR1 and CDR2 sequences are GTSNPN and SVGIG (reference sequence). TCR beta was sequenced from blood CD8+ and CD4+ T cells. Reverse transcription of 0.5 to 1 ug RNA was performed with random hexamers. TCRdb independently ran MiXCR on the immunoSEQ multiplex PCR reads; one entry per CDR3 protein. Of 150,000 to 200,000 distinct CDR3 sequences detected, roughly 94% appear once; the ten largest clones hold 0.099%.

The source of this sequence is a human donor with Susac syndrome. Material: CD4+ T cells from PBMCs. The chain uses TRBV30 and TRBJ2-2; D gene uncertain. CDR3 sequence reads: CAWSVGYTGELFF. The CDR3 nucleotides are TGTGCCTGGAGTGTTGGTTACACCGGGGAGCTGTTTTTT.